This passage covers 23 T cell receptor beta chains from one sample sequenced in a study of blood T cells in healthy people across ages. A second PCR of about 7 to 12 cycles used a sample-barcoded 5' primer and a J-beta primer mix. One entry per CDR3 protein results from TCRdb running MiXCR on the 5' RACE reads. The sample holds more than 500,000 distinct CDR3 sequences, about a quarter seen once. The same sample was also used in a study of T cells of mothers and their children.

Sequences were obtained from blood. The receptors shown here come from a boy aged 2-9 years in good health.

This clonotype was counted a few times. The chain is built from TRBV7-6 and TRBJ1-1; D is ambiguous. Trimming removed 2 bases at V and 1 base at J, with 8 bases between. The CDR3 extends over 14 amino acids. Germline CDR1 reads SGHVS; CDR2 reads FNYEAQ. CDR3 in amino acids: CASSLQEANTEAFF. The CDR3 DNA follows: TGTGCCAGCAGCTTACAGGAGGCGAACACTGAAGCTTTCTTT.

The sample holds a few counts of this clonotype. The gene calls are TRBV19 and TRBJ1-5; D gene uncertain. Trimming took 6 bases from V and 7 from J, leaving 13 bases between them. This CDR3 comprises 13 residues. The germline V gene encodes CDR1 LNHDA and CDR2 SQIVND (reference sequence). The CDR3: CASSEWAEQPQHF. CDR3 nucleotide sequence: TGTGCCAGTAGCGAATGGGCAGAGCAGCCCCAGCATTTT. The full variable domain, completed using reference TRBV19 and TRBJ1-5, is DGGITQSPKYLFRKEGQNVTLSCEQNLNHDAMYWYRQDPGQGLRLIYYSQIVNDFQKGDIAEGYSVSREKKESFPLTVTSAQKNPTAFYLCASSEWAEQPQHFGDGTRLSIL.

The chain couples TRBV20-1 to TRBJ2-1; 12 bases match TRBD2. The CDR3 length is 14 residues. J gave up 8 bases and V 5 bases, and 7 bases lay outside the gene matches. Germline-derived CDR1 and CDR2 are DFQATT and SNEGSKA (reference sequence). The CDR3 protein is CSAQATSGRYEQFF. CDR3 nucleotides: TGCAGTGCTCAAGCGACTAGCGGGAGATATGAGCAGTTCTTC.

The V gene is TRBV5-1, the J gene TRBJ2-7; D gene uncertain. The CDR3 is 15 amino acids. Trimming took 0 bases from V and 5 from J, leaving 15 bases between them. The germline CDR1 and CDR2 sequences are SGHRS and YFSETQ. CDR3 nucleotide sequence: TGCGCCAGCAGCTTGGCGGACGGTCCCTACAACGAGCAGTACTTC. Encoded protein: CASSLADGPYNEQYF.

There are a few counts of this clonotype. The V call is TRBV30, the J call TRBJ2-5; a weak D match, TRBD1 (5 bases). This CDR3 is 17 amino acids long. In germline, CDR1 is GTSNPN, CDR2 SVGIG (reference sequence). V lost 0 bases to trimming and J lost 9 bases, with 26 bases between them. The CDR3, as DNA: TGTGCCTGGAGTGTTGGGTACAGGACGGACAAGAGACGGGCCCAGTACTTC. This codes for CAWSVGYRTDKRRAQYF.

The chain combines TRBV15 with TRBJ2-7; maybe TRBD2 (6 bases). There are 13 residues in the CDR3. Trimming pared 5 bases from V and 3 bases from J, leaving 11 bases between. CDR1 is LNHNV and CDR2 is YYDKDF in the germline V gene (reference sequence). The CDR3 is CATSPTGSYEQYF. In nucleotides, the CDR3 is TGTGCCACCAGCCCAACCGGGAGCTACGAGCAGTACTTC.

This clonotype showed up just a few times. CDR3 region: CASSLTQTVTEAFF. The CDR3 DNA follows: TGTGCCAGCAGCTTAACCCAGACAGTCACTGAAGCTTTCTTT. This chain connects TRBV11-2 to TRBJ1-1; possible D gene TRBD1, 5 bases. Looked up from germline, CDR1 is SGHAT and CDR2 is FQNNGV. The CDR3 contains 14 residues. Trimming cost V 2 bases and J 4 bases, with 11 bases left between them.

The chain employs TRBV7-9 and TRBJ1-2; 8 bases match TRBD1. Trimming removed 4 bases from V and 5 bases from J; junction bases left unmatched: 9. Looked up from germline, CDR1 is SEHNR and CDR2 is FQNEAQ (reference sequence). This CDR3 contains 15 residues. CDR3 protein: CASSSTGAGRYGYTF. The CDR3 nucleotides read TGTGCCAGCAGCTCGACAGGGGCCGGTCGGTATGGCTACACCTTC.

V and J are TRBV12-3 or TRBV12-4 and TRBJ2-1, with 11 nucleotides matching TRBD2. The V segment lost 6 bases and the J segment 0 bases; nucleotides outside the gene matches: 7. This CDR3 spans 17 amino acids. The CDR3 loop is CASSTGTSGSSYNEQFF. For the CDR3, the DNA is TGTGCCAGCAGCACCGGGACTAGCGGTAGCTCCTACAATGAGCAGTTCTTC.

The chain joins TRBV6-2 or TRBV6-3 to TRBJ2-3; D may be TRBD2 (5 bases). Germline assignment: CDR1 MNHEY and CDR2 SVGEGT. Between the trimmed V and J ends, which lost 7 bases and 5 bases, there was a span of 19 bases. The length of the CDR3 is 15 residues. In nucleotides, the CDR3 is TGTGCCAGCAACCCATCTTGGCTTGAGGGAGATACGCAGTATTTT. The encoded protein is CASNPSWLEGDTQYF.

The chain employs TRBV12-3 or TRBV12-4 and TRBJ2-5, with TRBD2 matching over 12 bases. The CDR3 is 14 amino acids. V lost 7 bases, J lost 5 bases, and 5 bases stayed unmatched. CDR3 amino acids: CASTLAGGPETQYF. CDR3 DNA: TGTGCCAGCACCCTAGCGGGGGGGCCGGAGACCCAGTACTTC.

This clonotype was detected once. V is TRBV29-1 and J is TRBJ2-1; D call uncertain. The better agreement between TRBJ2-5 and the DNA end casts doubt on the J call. CDR1 and CDR2 (germline): SQVTM, ANQGSEA. There are 11 residues in the CDR3. In DNA, the CDR3 is TGCAGCTTGCAGGTCGGGGAGACCCAGTACTTC. Amino acids: CSLQVGETQYF.

The chain joins TRBV29-1 to TRBJ1-1; 7 bases map to TRBD1. The germline V gene encodes CDR1 SQVTM and CDR2 ANQGSEA. Losses at the gene ends were 6 bases for V and 0 bases for J; bases not matched to a gene: 13. This CDR3 has 16 residues. This chain's CDR3 is CSVLLLPGQLNTEAFF. Written as DNA, the CDR3 is TGCAGCGTCCTACTTTTGCCGGGACAGCTGAACACTGAAGCTTTCTTT.

The gene calls are TRBV12-3 or TRBV12-4 and TRBJ1-2; D is possibly TRBD1 (6 bases). This CDR3 is built from 11 residues. The V end lost 8 bases, the J end lost 4 bases, and 8 bases lay between the germline ends. The CDR3 region is CASQGPYGYTF. For the CDR3, the DNA is TGTGCCAGCCAGGGGCCCTATGGCTACACCTTC.

The genes are TRBV29-1 and TRBJ2-4; 7 nucleotides align to TRBD1. Per germline, CDR1 SQVTM and CDR2 ANQGSEA. The CDR3 length is 12 residues. V trimming: 4 bases; J trimming: 3 bases; junction bases outside the gene matches: 0. CDR3 sequence: CSVGDSKNIQYF. Here the CDR3 DNA reads TGCAGCGTTGGGGACAGCAAAAACATTCAGTACTTC.

This clonotype was seen a handful of times. V is TRBV7-2 and J is TRBJ1-2; D perhaps matches TRBD1 (6 bases). The germline CDR1 and CDR2 sequences are SGHTA and FQGNSA. Trimming took 5 bases from V and 0 from J, leaving 13 bases between them. The CDR3 is 15 residues long. The CDR3 DNA reads TGTGCCAGCAGCCATCCGGGACAAGCTAACTATGGCTACACCTTC. Its protein product is CASSHPGQANYGYTF.

V and J are TRBV20-1 and TRBJ1-2; D gene uncertain. Trimming pared 7 bases from V and 0 bases from J, leaving 24 bases between. The CDR3 is 17 residues long. Germline CDR1 reads DFQATT; CDR2 reads SNEGSKA (reference sequence). This CDR3 reads CSGAMAGRLPANYGYTF. For the CDR3, the DNA is TGCAGTGGCGCGATGGCGGGTCGGCTCCCCGCTAACTATGGCTACACCTTC.

The table lists this clonotype with a few counts. The junction differs from germline at one of its ends, possibly a read error. J is TRBJ1-4 and V is TRBV6-6; unclear D gene. The CDR3 runs 15 residues. Germline values: CDR1 MNHNY, CDR2 SVGAGI (reference sequence). CDR3 residues: CVSSYTYDKNEKLFF. The CDR3 coding sequence is TGTGTCAGCAGTTATACCTACGACAAAAATGAAAAACTGTTTTTT.

This clonotype was picked up one time. The CDR3 coding sequence is TGTGCCACCAGTGCGAGCCCCCCGGAGGATACGCAGTATTTT. This sequence encodes CATSASPPEDTQYF. This chain uses TRBV24-1 with TRBJ2-3; D call uncertain. The CDR3 is 14 residues long. The germline V gene has CDR1 KGHDR and CDR2 SFDVKD. Trimming pared 5 bases from V and 6 bases from J, leaving 14 bases between.

This chain uses TRBV4-1 with TRBJ1-2, with a weak D call TRBD1 (6 bases). Trimming removed 0 bases at V and 5 bases at J, with 10 bases between. Germline V gene data show CDR1 as MGHRA and CDR2 as YSYEKL. The CDR3 has 14 amino acids. The CDR3 nucleotides are TGCGCCAGCAGCCAAGATACAGGGCGGTATGGCTACACCTTC. As protein: CASSQDTGRYGYTF.

This clonotype was seen more than once but under ten times. The chain employs TRBV19 and TRBJ2-2; 8 nucleotides agree with TRBD1. V lost 8 bases and J lost 10; bases outside the gene matches: 3. The CDR3 runs to 11 residues. Germline values: CDR1 LNHDA, CDR2 SQIVND (reference sequence). CDR3 region: CASADREELFF. DNA for the CDR3: TGTGCCAGTGCGGACAGGGAGGAGCTGTTTTTT.

This clonotype was detected only a few times. Its ends do not fully match the called genes, so a read error is possible. In DNA form, the CDR3 reads TGTGCCACCAGTGACACCTCTGGGGGGAGGACCGGGGAGCCGTTTTTT. Its translation: CATSDTSGGRTGEPFF. The rearrangement links TRBV24-1 to TRBJ2-2, with D possibly being TRBD2 (6 bases). The CDR3 runs 16 residues. CDR1 is KGHDR, CDR2 SFDVKD, per germline.

A few counts support this clonotype. V usage is TRBV4-2 and J usage is TRBJ2-3, with 10 nucleotides matching TRBD2. The CDR3 runs 17 residues. CDR1 and CDR2 from the germline V gene are LGHNA and YNFKEQ. Trimming at V came to 0 bases and at J to 0 bases, leaving 3 bases not matched to a gene. CDR3 protein: CASSQDSAGGSTDTQYF. DNA of the CDR3: TGTGCCAGCAGCCAAGATTCAGCGGGGGGGAGCACAGATACGCAGTATTTT.